This TCR beta chain was identified during a study of T cell responses to AZD1222 COVID-19 vaccine (dated by TCRdb to 2020 to 2023). The study in broad terms: A total of 230 to 250 trial participants underwent TCR sequencing, of whom 207 received two doses of AZD1222 and around 25 received two doses of the MenACWY control vaccine. Trial participants were enrolled into age subgroups of 18-55, 56-69 and 70-plus years, which contained about 150, 28 and 57 TCR-sequenced participants, respectively.

Concerning this clone: The antigen it recognizes is unknown. No base-level quality is on record; no much larger clone is a single base apart.

The full study reports these points: The vaccine-associated CD4 TCRs covered the entire spike protein, and the dominant responses fell in regions 160-218 and 743-854. In the small 56-69-year group, the increase in depth fell short of significance, most likely because of low power. Spike-specific TCR breadth and depth rose significantly after two AZD1222 doses compared with day 0 and with MenACWY recipients. Because no day 14 peak-response samples were available, repertoires were characterized only after the peak T cell response. Reportedly, almost half of the unique spike-specific TCRs recognized epitopes lying outside the regions that are mutated in the B.1.351 and B.1.1.7 variants. Conclusions about previously exposed vaccinees were limited because only six AZD1222 recipients were SARS-CoV-2 seropositive at baseline. Most participants were white British and females outnumbered males, and the authors suggested that clonal diversity may have been underestimated.

The CDR3 regions of human TCRbeta chains were analyzed by immunosequencing. The source study handled its data this way. Repertoire TCRs were checked for matches against a reference library of SARS-CoV-2-specific TCRs that had been generated using the MIRA antigen-specificity platform. Breadth was defined as the fraction of unique TCRs that were SARS-CoV-2-associated. Depth was defined as the fraction of total T cells that were SARS-CoV-2-associated. Each spike-specific TCR was assigned to its reactive spike region and to a CD4 or CD8 class using the MIRA data. Log10-transformed breadth and depth values were compared by one-way ANOVA with Sidak's multiple comparisons tests. As stored in TCRdb, this immuneACCESS dataset retains in-frame rearrangements with V and J assigned. A fraction of the clones does not appear; measured against another copy, unresolved V genes explain less than half of the discrepancy, and the remainder lacks a known reason. The V and J calls and clone size are taken from that table; D and trimming were inferred from the DNA. This sample has 110,000 to 150,000 clones in its table, and around 89% of those were observed once. The top ten clonotypes cover about 3.4% of the sample.

What this sample's time point label stands for: about 28 days (+/-7) after the second vaccine dose. AZD1222 recipients whose second dose came at about 4 weeks and those whose second dose came at about 12 weeks were combined into one group, since spike-specific TCR depth and breadth did not differ between the two schedules. The vaccinee samples were drawn from two UK trials, COV001 and COV002, one of which was a single-blind randomized controlled phase 2/3 trial testing AZD1222 (ChAdOx1 nCoV-19) in healthy adults. For TCRbeta chain sequencing, PBMC samples from trial participants were taken at day 0 and at day 28 after the second dose. Counted from cysteine to phenylalanine, this CDR3 has 15 amino acids. The read is trimmed to its CDR3 DNA, 45 bases read in frame from base 1. Sequences MNHNS (CDR1) and SASEGT (CDR2) are obtained from the germline V gene. The junction carries 11 bases between V and J, which are trimmed by 1 base and 1 base respectively.

The source material was peripheral blood, sampled 28 days after the second AZD1222 dose. The receptor chain draws on TRBV6-1 and TRBJ2-7; possibly the D gene is TRBD2, per 6 matching bases. This TCR came from an adult who received the AZD1222 COVID-19 vaccine. The CDR3 sequence is CASSEVHGTSYEQYF. DNA sequence: TGTGCCAGCAGTGAAGTACACGGGACTTCCTACGAGCAGTACTTC.